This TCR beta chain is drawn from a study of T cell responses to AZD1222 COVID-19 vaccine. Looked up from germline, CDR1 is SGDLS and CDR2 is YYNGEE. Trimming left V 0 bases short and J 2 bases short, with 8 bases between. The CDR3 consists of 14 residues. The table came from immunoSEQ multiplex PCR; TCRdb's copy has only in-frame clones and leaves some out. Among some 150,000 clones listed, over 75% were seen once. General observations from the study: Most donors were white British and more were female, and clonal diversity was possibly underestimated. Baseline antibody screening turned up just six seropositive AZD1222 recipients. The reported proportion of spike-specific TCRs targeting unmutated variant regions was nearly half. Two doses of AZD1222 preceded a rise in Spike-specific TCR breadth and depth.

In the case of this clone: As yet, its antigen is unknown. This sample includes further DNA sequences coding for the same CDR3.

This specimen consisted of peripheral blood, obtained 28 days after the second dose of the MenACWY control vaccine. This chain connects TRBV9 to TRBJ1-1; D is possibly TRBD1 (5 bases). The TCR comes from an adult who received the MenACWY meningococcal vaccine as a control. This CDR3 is CASSVDQGNTEAFF. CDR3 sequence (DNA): TGTGCCAGCAGCGTAGACCAGGGCAACACTGAAGCTTTCTTT.